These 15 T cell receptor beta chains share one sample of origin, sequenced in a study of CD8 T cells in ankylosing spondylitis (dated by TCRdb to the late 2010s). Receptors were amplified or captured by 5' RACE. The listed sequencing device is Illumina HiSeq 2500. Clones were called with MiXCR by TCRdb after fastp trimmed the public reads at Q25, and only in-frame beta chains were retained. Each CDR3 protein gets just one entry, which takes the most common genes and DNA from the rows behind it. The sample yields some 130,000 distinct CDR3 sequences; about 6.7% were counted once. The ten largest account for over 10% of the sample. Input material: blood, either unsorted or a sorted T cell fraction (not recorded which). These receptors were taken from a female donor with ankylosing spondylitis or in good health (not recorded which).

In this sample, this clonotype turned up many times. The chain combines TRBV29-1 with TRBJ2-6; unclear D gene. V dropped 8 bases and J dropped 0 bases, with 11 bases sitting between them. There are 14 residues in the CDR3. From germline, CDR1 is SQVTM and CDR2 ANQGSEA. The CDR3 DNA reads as TGCAGCTTGCCTATAAACTCTGGGGCCAACGTCCTGACTTTC. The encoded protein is CSLPINSGANVLTF.

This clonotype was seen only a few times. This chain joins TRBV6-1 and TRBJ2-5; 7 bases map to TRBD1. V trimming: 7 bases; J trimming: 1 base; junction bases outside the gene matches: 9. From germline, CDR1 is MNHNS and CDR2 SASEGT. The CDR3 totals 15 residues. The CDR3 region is CASILDRSIQETQYF. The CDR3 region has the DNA TGTGCCAGCATCTTGGACAGGAGCATCCAAGAGACCCAGTACTTC.

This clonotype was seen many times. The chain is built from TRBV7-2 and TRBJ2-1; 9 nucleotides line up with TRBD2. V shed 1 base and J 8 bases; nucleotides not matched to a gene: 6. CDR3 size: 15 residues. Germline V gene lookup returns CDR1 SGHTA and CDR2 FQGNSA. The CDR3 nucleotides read TGTGCCAGCAGCTTAGAATGGCTAGCGGGGTATGAGCAGTTCTTC. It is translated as CASSLEWLAGYEQFF.

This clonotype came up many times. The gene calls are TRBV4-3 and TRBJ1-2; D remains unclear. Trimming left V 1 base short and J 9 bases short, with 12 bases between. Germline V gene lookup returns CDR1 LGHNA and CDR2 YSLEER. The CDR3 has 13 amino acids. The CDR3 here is CASSQVGAPSYTF. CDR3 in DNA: TGCGCCAGCAGCCAAGTAGGAGCGCCGAGCTACACCTTC.

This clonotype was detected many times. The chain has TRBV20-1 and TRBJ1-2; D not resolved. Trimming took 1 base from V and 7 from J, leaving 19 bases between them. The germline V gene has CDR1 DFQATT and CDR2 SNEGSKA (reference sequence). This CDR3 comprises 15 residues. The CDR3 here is CSARGVARPGGGYTF. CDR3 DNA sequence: TGCAGTGCTAGAGGGGTGGCACGACCAGGTGGTGGCTACACCTTC.

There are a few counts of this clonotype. The CDR3 here is CASSLLSELFF. The CDR3 bases are TGTGCCAGCAGCTTGCTCTCGGAACTGTTTTTT. This chain uses TRBV11-3 with TRBJ1-4, with D hard to call. The CDR3 extends over 11 amino acids. V shed 3 bases and J shed 12 bases, with 8 bases lying between them. Germline-derived CDR1 and CDR2 are SGHNT and YENEEA.

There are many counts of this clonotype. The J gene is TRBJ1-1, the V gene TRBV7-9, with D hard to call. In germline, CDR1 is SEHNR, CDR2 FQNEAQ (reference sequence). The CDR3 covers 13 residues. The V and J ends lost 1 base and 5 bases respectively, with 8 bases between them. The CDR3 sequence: CASSLGYRTEAFF. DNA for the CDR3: TGTGCCAGCAGCTTAGGGTACAGAACTGAAGCTTTCTTT.

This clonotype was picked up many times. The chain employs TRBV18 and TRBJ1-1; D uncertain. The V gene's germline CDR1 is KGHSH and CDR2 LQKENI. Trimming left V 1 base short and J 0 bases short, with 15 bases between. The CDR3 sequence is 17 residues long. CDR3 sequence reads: CASSPRGEPALNTEAFF. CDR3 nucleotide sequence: TGTGCCAGCTCACCACGTGGGGAACCCGCCCTGAACACTGAAGCTTTCTTT.

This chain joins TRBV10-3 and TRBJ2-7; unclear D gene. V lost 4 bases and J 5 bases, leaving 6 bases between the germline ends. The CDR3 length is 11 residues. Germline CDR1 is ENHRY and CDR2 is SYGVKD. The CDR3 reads CAISVADEQYF. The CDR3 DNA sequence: TGTGCCATCAGTGTTGCCGACGAGCAGTACTTC.

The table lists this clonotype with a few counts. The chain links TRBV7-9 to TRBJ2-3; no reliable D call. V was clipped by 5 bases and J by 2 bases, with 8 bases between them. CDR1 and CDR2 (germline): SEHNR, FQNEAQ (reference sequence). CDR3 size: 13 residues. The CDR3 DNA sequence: TGTGCCAGCAGCGGCACAGCCACAGATACGCAGTATTTT. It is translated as CASSGTATDTQYF. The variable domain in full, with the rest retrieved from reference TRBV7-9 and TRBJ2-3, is DTGVSQNPRHKITKRGQNVTFRCDPISEHNRLYWYRQTLGQGPEFLTYFQNEAQLEKSRLLSDRFSAERPKGSFSTLEIQRTEQGDSAMYLCASSGTATDTQYFGPGTRLTVL.

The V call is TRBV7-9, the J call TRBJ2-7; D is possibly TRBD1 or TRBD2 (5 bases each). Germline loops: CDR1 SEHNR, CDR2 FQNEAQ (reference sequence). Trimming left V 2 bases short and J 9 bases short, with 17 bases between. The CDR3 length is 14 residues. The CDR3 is CASSLYGTSAAQYF. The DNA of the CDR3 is TGTGCCAGCAGCTTATACGGGACGTCTGCCGCGCAGTACTTC.

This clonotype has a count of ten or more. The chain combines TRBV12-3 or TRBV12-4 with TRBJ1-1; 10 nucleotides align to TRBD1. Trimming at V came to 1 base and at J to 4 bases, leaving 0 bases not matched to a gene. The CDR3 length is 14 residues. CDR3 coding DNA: TGTGCCAGCAGTTTAGGGACAGGGGGCACTGAAGCTTTCTTT. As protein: CASSLGTGGTEAFF.

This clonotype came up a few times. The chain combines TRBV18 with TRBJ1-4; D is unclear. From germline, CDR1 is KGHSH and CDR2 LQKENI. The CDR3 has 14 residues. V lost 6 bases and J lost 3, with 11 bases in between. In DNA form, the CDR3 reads TGTGCCAGCTCGGACGGGCCTTCTAATGAAAAACTGTTTTTT. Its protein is CASSDGPSNEKLFF.

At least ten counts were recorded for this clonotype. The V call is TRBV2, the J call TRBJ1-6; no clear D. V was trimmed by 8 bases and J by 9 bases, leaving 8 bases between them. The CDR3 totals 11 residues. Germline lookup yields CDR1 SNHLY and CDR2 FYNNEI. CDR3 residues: CASSLISPLHF. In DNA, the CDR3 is TGTGCCAGCTCGCTAATTTCACCCCTCCACTTT.

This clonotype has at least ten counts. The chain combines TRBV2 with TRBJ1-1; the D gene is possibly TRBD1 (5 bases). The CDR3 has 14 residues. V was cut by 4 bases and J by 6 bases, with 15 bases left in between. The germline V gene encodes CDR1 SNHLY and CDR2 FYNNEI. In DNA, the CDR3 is TGTGCCAGCAGTGTCCCAACAGGCCCCCCTGAAGCTTTCTTT. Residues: CASSVPTGPPEAFF.